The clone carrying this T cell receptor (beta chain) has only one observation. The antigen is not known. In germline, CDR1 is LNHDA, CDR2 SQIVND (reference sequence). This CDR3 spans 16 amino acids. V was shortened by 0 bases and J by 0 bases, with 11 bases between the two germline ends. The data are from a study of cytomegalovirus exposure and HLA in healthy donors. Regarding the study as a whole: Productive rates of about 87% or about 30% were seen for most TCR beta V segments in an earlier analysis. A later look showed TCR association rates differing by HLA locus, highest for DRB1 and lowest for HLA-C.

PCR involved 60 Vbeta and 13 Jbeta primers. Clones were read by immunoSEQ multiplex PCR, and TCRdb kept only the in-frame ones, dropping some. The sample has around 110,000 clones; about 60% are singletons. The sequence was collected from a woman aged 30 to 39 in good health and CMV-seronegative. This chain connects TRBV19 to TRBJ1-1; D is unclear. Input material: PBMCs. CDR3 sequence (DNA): TGTGCCAGTAGTATAGATCACGGCACTATGAACACTGAAGCTTTCTTT. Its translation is CASSIDHGTMNTEAFF.